This T cell receptor beta chain was sequenced during a study of early T cells in non-severe SARS-CoV-2 infection. The library protocol tagged individual cDNA molecules with unique molecular identifiers. A single record per CDR3 protein comes from TCRdb applying MiXCR to the 5' RACE reads. The data contain 85,000 to 100,000 distinct CDR3 sequences, around 10% of them singletons. Per the germline V gene, CDR1 is SGHTA and CDR2 is FQGNSA. The V and J ends lost 5 bases and 8 bases, in that order; junction bases with no gene match: 5. The CDR3 spans 12 residues. The rearrangement joins TRBV7-2 to TRBJ1-1; 7 positions match TRBD1. This TCR came from an adult who was a healthcare worker with PCR-confirmed SARS-CoV-2 infection or an uninfected control (not recorded which). What was sequenced was whole blood. The CDR3 region is CASSRDSAEAFF. The CDR3 region has the DNA TGTGCCAGCAGCCGGGACAGTGCCGAAGCTTTCTTT.